This T cell receptor beta chain was sequenced during a study of prognosis after radiotherapy for stage I lung cancer. Study observations and caveats: Post-treatment Shannon entropy following stereotactic body radiation therapy was lower among patients who developed distant metastases.

Amplicons of TCR beta CDR3 were generated from genomic DNA by two-round multiplex PCR. Primers specific to each TRBV and TRBJ gene drove first-round PCR. One entry per CDR3 protein results from TCRdb running MiXCR on the multiplex PCR reads. The table lists around 19,000 distinct CDR3 sequences, roughly 55% of them singletons. From germline, CDR1 is MNHEY and CDR2 SVGEGT. J lost 0 bases, V lost 6 bases, and 4 bases had no gene match. The CDR3 consists of 15 residues. By frequency in the sample, this clonotype is medium-sized. The target antigen is unknown. V usage is TRBV6-2 or TRBV6-3 and J usage is TRBJ2-7, with TRBD2 matching 11 bases. The TCR comes from a donor aged 50 or older with non-small cell lung cancer. This specimen was PBMCs, taken before or after stereotactic body radiation therapy (not recorded which). Here the CDR3 reads CASRTGTSGSYEQYF. For the CDR3, the DNA is TGTGCCAGCAGGACCGGGACTAGCGGCTCCTACGAGCAGTACTTC.